This T cell receptor (beta chain) was found in a study of blood T cell repertoires in COVID-19. The CDR3 contains 14 residues. The germline gives CDR1 KGHSH, CDR2 LQKENI. After removal of 3 bases from V and 6 bases from J, the junction contained 7 bases not matched to a gene. How the authors handled the data: Amplifying reference gene primers gave estimates of nucleated cell counts. Here immunoSEQ multiplex PCR was the method, and the copy in TCRdb shows in-frame clones only, minus some. Clone size and the V and J calls come from that table; the DNA yielded D and trimming. Among about 130,000 clones listed, approximately 82% were seen once.

Sequencing was carried out using peripheral blood. The genes are TRBV18 and TRBJ2-7; 8 bases are a match to TRBD1. This TCR was recovered from a man in his forties with active or convalescent COVID-19. The CDR3 nucleotides are TGTGCCAGCTCACCTCTCAATGGACAGGGCGAGCAGTACTTC. Its protein is CASSPLNGQGEQYF.